This record concerns one T cell receptor beta chain sequence. Its antigen is not identified. These data come from a study of blood T cells in healthy people across ages. Study results and limitations: Long-lived and aged donors differed, with more naive CD4+ cells and higher diversity in the long-lived.

CDR1 and CDR2 (germline): ENHRY, SYGVKD. This CDR3 region has 16 residues. Trimming took 6 bases from V and 5 from J; bases not matched to a gene: 11. A second roughly 6 to 12 cycle PCR used barcoded and J-beta primers. Each cDNA molecule was tagged by a template-switch adaptor that had 12 random nucleotides. Each CDR3 protein gets one entry after TCRdb re-called the 5' RACE reads with MiXCR. This table has hundreds of thousands of distinct CDR3 sequences, around 48% appearing once. The specimen was blood. The TCR was taken from a woman aged 60-75 years in good health. The chain has TRBV10-3 and TRBJ2-5; 11 nucleotides align to TRBD1. The CDR3: CAIRDSGTGGGETQYF. The CDR3 bases are TGTGCCATCAGGGACTCCGGGACAGGGGGAGGGGAGACCCAGTACTTC.